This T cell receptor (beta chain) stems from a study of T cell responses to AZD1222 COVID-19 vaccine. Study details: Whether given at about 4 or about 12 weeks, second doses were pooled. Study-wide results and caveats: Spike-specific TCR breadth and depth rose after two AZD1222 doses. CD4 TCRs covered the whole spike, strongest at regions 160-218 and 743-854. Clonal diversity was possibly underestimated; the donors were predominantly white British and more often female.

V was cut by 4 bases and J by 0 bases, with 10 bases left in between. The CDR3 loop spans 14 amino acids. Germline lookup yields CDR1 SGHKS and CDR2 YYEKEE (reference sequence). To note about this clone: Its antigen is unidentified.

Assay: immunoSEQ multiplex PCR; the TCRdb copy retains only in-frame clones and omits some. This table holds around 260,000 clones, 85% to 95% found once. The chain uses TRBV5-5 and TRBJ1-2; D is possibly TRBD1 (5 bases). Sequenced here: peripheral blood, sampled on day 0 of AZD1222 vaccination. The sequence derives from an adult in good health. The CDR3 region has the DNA TGTGCCAGCAGCCTGGACATAGCTAACTATGGCTACACCTTC. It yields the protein CASSLDIANYGYTF.